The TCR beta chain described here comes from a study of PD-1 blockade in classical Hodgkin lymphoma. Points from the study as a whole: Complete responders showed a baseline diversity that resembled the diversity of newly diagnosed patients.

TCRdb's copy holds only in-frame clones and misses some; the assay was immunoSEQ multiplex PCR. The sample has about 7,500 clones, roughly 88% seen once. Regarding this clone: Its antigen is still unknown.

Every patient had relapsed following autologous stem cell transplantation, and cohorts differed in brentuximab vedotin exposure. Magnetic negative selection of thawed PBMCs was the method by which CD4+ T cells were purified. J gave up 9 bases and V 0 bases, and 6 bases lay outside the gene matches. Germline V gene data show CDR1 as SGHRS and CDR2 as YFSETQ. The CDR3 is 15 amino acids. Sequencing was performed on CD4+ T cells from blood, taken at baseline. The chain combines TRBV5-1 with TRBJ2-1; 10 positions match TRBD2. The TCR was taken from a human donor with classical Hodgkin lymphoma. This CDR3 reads CASSLGASGSPEQFF. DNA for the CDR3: TGCGCCAGCAGCTTGGGGGCTAGCGGGAGCCCTGAGCAGTTCTTC.